Listed here are 4 T cell receptor beta chains from one sample, sequenced in a study of blood T cell repertoires in COVID-19. Using immunoSEQ multiplex PCR, the repertoire was profiled, and TCRdb retains in-frame clones only, with some absent. The sample lists about 150,000 clones; around 83% were seen once. The specimen sequenced was peripheral blood. These receptors were collected from a woman in her 70s who had recovered from COVID-19.

This chain connects TRBV11-1 to TRBJ2-3; D is possibly TRBD2 (6 bases). The V gene lost 4 bases and the J gene lost 5 bases, with 7 bases spanning the gap. CDR3 size: 12 residues. Germline V CDR1 and CDR2: SGHAT, FQDESV (reference sequence). CDR3 in amino acids: CASSSGLDTQYF. The CDR3 DNA sequence: TGTGCCAGCAGCTCGGGACTAGATACGCAGTATTTT.

J is TRBJ1-4 and V is TRBV2; 8 nucleotides match TRBD1. With 7 bases clipped from V and 3 bases from J, the junction kept 7 bases outside the gene matches. Looked up from germline, CDR1 is SNHLY and CDR2 is FYNNEI. The CDR3 is made up of 15 amino acids. CDR3 loop: CASMREQGANEKLFF. The DNA of the CDR3 is TGTGCCAGCATGAGGGAACAGGGGGCTAATGAAAAACTGTTTTTT.

The CDR3 bases are TGTGCCAGCCGGACAGGGAATGGCCAAGAGACCCAGTACTTC. Encoded protein: CASRTGNGQETQYF. The V and J genes are TRBV6-5 and TRBJ2-5; 8 bases align to TRBD1. The CDR3 totals 14 residues. J lost 1 base, V lost 8 bases, and 6 bases had no gene match. Germline values: CDR1 MNHEY, CDR2 SVGAGI.

This chain uses TRBV9 with TRBJ1-2; D is possibly TRBD1 (5 bases). The CDR3 has 13 amino acids. Trimming shortened V by 1 base and J by 7 bases, and 11 bases separated the two germline ends. The germline CDR1 and CDR2 sequences are SGDLS and YYNGEE. The CDR3 DNA follows: TGTGCCAGCAGCGTAACCCGGGACTTTGGCTACACCTTC. It yields the protein CASSVTRDFGYTF.